This T cell receptor beta chain stems from a study of CD8+ T cells in alopecia areata. Study observations and caveats: Scalp data also include sequences from resident alphabeta T cells of normal skin.

This CDR3 has 13 amino acids. V lost 1 base and J lost 1, with 7 bases in between. Per the germline V gene, CDR1 is SQVTM and CDR2 is ANQGSEA. The sequencing template was cDNA reverse transcribed from extracted RNA. Only in-frame clones appear in the TCRdb table, and some are missing; sequencing was by immunoSEQ multiplex PCR. There are 100,000 to 150,000 clones in the sample; 40% to 55% occur only once, and about 10% lies in the top ten. Individuals with alopecia areata gave both lesional scalp punch biopsies and peripheral blood for collection. CD4+ and CD8+ T cells were sorted from PBMCs stained for CD3, CD4 and CD8. As for this clone: What it binds is not known.

The receptor's source is a human donor with alopecia areata. Sequenced: NKG2D-low CD8+ T cells sorted from blood. The chain links TRBV29-1 to TRBJ1-2; D ambiguous. This CDR3 reads CSVEVGINYGYTF. The CDR3 nucleotides read TGCAGCGTTGAAGTTGGGATTAACTATGGCTACACCTTC.